This T cell receptor beta chain was profiled in a study of radiation and T cells in renal cell carcinoma. Profiling relied on immunoSEQ multiplex PCR, and the TCRdb table lists in-frame clones only, not all of them. The sample consists of around 9,200 clones, roughly three fifths of them appearing once. Study-wide points: From baseline, blood top tumor clonotypes peaked at 2 weeks post-radiation. Top 100 clonotypes averaged about 54% in irradiated versus around 45% in nephrectomy-only tumors. Irradiated tumors held more dominant CDR3 motifs than control tumors.

Concerning this clone: Its matching antigen is unknown.

CDR1 SGHDN and CDR2 FVKESK come from the germline V gene. The V gene lost 0 bases and the J gene lost 9 bases, with 12 bases spanning the gap. The CDR3 runs 15 residues. This sample's treatment: 15 Gy SBRT to primary tumor, nephrectomy 4 weeks later. This renal cell carcinoma was of the clear cell type. The chain employs TRBV14 and TRBJ1-6, with D hard to call. The TCR was taken from a man in his sixties with renal cell carcinoma. Sequenced here: tumor tissue, sampled from a patient whose treatment included radiotherapy and nephrectomy. CDR3 DNA sequence: TGTGCCAGCAGCCAAGATAGCGGTCTCTTTTCACCCCTCCACTTT. Encoded protein: CASSQDSGLFSPLHF. Full variable domain (rest looked up from reference TRBV14 and TRBJ1-6): EAGVTQFPSHSVIEKGQTVTLRCDPISGHDNLYWYRRVMGKEIKFLLHFVKESKQDESGMPNNRFLAERTGGTYSTLKVQPAELEDSGVYFCASSQDSGLFSPLHFGNGTRLTVT.